One and the same sample provided the 8 T cell receptor beta chains below, sequenced in a study of blood T cell repertoires in COVID-19 (dated by TCRdb to 2019 to 2021). Receptors were amplified or captured by the immunoSEQ multiplex PCR assay. Sourced from immuneACCESS, this table was stored by TCRdb with only in-frame sequences that have V and J called. A share of the clones is absent; for the studies checked, an unresolved V gene accounts for under half, and the remainder has no known explanation. The sample includes 160,000 or so clones, with under 90% observed a single time. Nearly 8% of the sample is taken by the ten largest. Material for sequencing was PBMCs or T cells enriched from blood (not recorded which). These receptors all stem from a woman in her forties or fifties who had recovered from COVID-19.

The chain employs TRBV19 and TRBJ1-4; tentatively, D is TRBD1 (5 bases). This CDR3 has 16 residues. V shed 5 bases and J shed 8 bases, with 21 bases lying between them. CDR1 LNHDA and CDR2 SQIVND come from the germline V gene (reference sequence). The CDR3 reads CASSRSGLPRREKLFF. Here the CDR3 DNA reads TGTGCCAGTAGTCGATCGGGACTGCCGAGGCGGGAAAAACTGTTTTTT.

This CDR3 is CASSLRRREVNGELFF. CDR3 DNA: TGTGCCAGCAGTTTAAGGCGGCGGGAGGTGAACGGGGAGCTGTTTTTT. The V gene is TRBV27, the J gene TRBJ2-2; TRBD2 aligns across 8 bases. The V segment lost 2 bases and the J segment 7 bases; nucleotides outside the gene matches: 9. The germline V gene encodes CDR1 MNHEY and CDR2 SMNVEV (reference sequence). This CDR3 is 16 amino acids long.

The genes are TRBV9 and TRBJ2-5, with 7 bases lining up with TRBD1. This CDR3 has 18 residues. V lost 4 bases, J lost 4 bases, and 19 bases stayed unmatched. Germline CDR1 and CDR2: SGDLS and YYNGEE. CDR3 sequence reads: CASSPGVLRGPRGETQYF. The CDR3 region has the DNA TGTGCCAGCAGCCCAGGGGTTTTGAGGGGGCCCCGAGGAGAGACCCAGTACTTC.

V and J are TRBV6-5 and TRBJ2-7; D may be TRBD1 (6 bases). The CDR3 extends over 12 amino acids. Germline CDR1 reads MNHEY; CDR2 reads SVGAGI. CDR3 DNA sequence: TGTGCAACCGGGACATCTCACTACGAGCAGTACTTC. It encodes CATGTSHYEQYF.

The chain joins TRBV4-2 to TRBJ1-2; D is uncertain. Trimming removed 0 bases at V and 8 bases at J, with 16 bases between. Germline lookup yields CDR1 LGHNA and CDR2 YNFKEQ. The CDR3 spans 15 residues. CDR3 region: CASSQERWQARGYTF. The CDR3 bases are TGTGCCAGCAGCCAAGAACGGTGGCAGGCTCGGGGCTACACCTTC.

This chain links TRBV7-9 with TRBJ1-2; D remains unclear. V was cut by 1 base and J by 8 bases, with 11 bases left in between. Germline CDR1 and CDR2: SEHNR and FQNEAQ (reference sequence). CDR3 length: 13 residues. The CDR3 loop is CASSLESLSGYTF. DNA of the CDR3: TGTGCCAGCAGCTTAGAGAGCTTGTCCGGCTACACCTTC.

A remark on this clone: This same CDR3 is encoded by further DNA sequences in the sample. The chain carries TRBV5-8 and TRBJ1-6; D is uncertain. The germline V gene encodes CDR1 SGHTS and CDR2 YDEGEE. Between the trimmed V and J ends, which lost 0 bases and 5 bases, there was a span of 6 bases. This CDR3 spans 14 amino acids. CDR3 protein: CASSLGQNNSPLHF. CDR3 DNA sequence: TGTGCCAGCAGCTTGGGGCAGAATAATTCACCCCTCCACTTT.

This clone has more than one count but fewer than ten. The genes are TRBV5-6 and TRBJ1-5; a possible D gene is TRBD1 (5 bases). Germline CDR1 is SGHDT and CDR2 is YYEEEE. The CDR3 extends over 15 amino acids. V shed 1 base and J shed 0 bases, with 8 bases lying between them. The CDR3 DNA reads TGTGCCAGCAGCTTGAGGGGATTTAGCAATCAGCCCCAGCATTTT. Protein product: CASSLRGFSNQPQHF.